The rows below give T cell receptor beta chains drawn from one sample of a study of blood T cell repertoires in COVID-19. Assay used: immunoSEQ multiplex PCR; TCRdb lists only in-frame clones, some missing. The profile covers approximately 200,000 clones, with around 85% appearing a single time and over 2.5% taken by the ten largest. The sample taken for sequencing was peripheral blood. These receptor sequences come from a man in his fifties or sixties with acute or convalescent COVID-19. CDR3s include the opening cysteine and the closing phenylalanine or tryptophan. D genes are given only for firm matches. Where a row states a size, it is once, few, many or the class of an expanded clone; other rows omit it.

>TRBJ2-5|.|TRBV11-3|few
CASSPRRGETQYF
TGTGCCAGCAGCCCCCGCCGGGGAGAGACCCAGTACTTC
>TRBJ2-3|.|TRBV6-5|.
CASSYSQGLTDTQYF
TGTGCCAGCAGTTACTCCCAGGGCCTCACAGATACGCAGTATTTT
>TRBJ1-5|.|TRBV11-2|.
CASSPGVNSNQPQHF
TGTGCCAGCAGCCCCGGAGTCAATAGCAATCAGCCCCAGCATTTT
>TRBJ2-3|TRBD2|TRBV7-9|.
CASSSGLAGTDTQYF
TGTGCCAGCAGCTCGGGACTAGCGGGAACAGATACGCAGTATTTT
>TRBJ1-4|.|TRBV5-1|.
CASSVQGPPEKLFF
TGCGCCAGCAGCGTACAGGGTCCCCCTGAAAAACTGTTTTTT
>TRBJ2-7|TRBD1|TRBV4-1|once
CASSQEEDRGPEQYF
TGCGCCAGCAGCCAAGAAGAGGACAGGGGCCCCGAGCAGTACTTC
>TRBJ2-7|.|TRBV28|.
CASSWGVIYEQYF
TGTGCCAGCAGTTGGGGGGTTATCTACGAGCAGTACTTC
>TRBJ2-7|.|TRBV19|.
CASSMALAAPYEQYF
TGTGCCAGTAGTATGGCTCTAGCCGCGCCCTACGAGCAGTACTTC
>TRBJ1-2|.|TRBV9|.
CASSVLTRPYGYTF
TGTGCCAGCAGCGTCTTGACGAGGCCCTATGGCTACACCTTC
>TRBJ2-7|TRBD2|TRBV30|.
CAWSVSGTRGEQYF
TGTGCCTGGAGTGTATCTGGGACTAGAGGCGAGCAGTACTTC